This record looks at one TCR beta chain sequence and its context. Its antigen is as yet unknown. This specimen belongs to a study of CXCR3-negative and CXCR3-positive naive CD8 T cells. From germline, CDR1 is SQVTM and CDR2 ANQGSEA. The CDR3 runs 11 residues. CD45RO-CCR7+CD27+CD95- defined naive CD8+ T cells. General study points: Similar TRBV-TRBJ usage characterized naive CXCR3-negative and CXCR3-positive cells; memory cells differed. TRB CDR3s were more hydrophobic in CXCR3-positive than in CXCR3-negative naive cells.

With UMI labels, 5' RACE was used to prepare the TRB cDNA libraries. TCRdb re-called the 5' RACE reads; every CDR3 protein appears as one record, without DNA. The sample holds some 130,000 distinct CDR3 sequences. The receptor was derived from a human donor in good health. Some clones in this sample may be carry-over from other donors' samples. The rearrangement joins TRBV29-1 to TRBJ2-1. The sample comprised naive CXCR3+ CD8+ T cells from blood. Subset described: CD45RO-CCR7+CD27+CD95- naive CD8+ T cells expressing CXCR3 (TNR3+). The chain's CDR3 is CSVIRGNEQFF.